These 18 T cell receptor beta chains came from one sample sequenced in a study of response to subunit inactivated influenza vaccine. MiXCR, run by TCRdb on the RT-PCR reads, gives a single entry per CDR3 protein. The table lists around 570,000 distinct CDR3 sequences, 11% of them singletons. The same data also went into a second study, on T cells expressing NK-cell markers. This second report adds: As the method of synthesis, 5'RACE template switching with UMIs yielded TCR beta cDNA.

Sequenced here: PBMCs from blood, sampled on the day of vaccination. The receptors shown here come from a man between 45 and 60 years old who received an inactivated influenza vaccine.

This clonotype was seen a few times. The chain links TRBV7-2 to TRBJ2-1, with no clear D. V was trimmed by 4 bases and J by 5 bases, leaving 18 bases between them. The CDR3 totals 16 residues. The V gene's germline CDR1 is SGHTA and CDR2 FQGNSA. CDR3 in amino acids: CASSSKQRPFNNEQFF. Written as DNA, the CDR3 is TGTGCCAGCAGCTCGAAACAGAGGCCATTTAACAATGAGCAGTTCTTC.

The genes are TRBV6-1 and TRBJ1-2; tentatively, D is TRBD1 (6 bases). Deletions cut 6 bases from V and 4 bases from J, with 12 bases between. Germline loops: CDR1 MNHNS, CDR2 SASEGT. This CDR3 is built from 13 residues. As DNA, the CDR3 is TGTGCCAGCAGACAGGGAAGAGCCTATGGCTACACCTTC. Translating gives CASRQGRAYGYTF.

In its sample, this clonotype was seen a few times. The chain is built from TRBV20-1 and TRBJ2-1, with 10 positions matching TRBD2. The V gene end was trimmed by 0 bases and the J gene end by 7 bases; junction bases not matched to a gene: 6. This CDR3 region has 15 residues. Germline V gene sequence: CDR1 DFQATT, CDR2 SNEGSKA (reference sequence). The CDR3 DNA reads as TGCAGTGCTAGAGATCGTAGCGGGAGGTGGAATGAGCAGTTCTTC. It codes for CSARDRSGRWNEQFF.

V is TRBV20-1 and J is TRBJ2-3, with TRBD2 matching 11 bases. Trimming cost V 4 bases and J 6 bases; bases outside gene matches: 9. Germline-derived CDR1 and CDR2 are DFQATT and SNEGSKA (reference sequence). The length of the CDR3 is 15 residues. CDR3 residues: CSATLLAGAGDTQYF. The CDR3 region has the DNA TGCAGTGCTACGTTACTAGCGGGGGCGGGTGATACGCAGTATTTT.

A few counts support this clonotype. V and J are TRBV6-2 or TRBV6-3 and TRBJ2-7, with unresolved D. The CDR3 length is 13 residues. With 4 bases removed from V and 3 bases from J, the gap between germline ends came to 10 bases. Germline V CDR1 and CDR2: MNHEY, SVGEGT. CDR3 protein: CASSFGSHYEQYF. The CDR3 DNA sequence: TGTGCCAGCAGTTTCGGTTCCCACTACGAGCAGTACTTC.

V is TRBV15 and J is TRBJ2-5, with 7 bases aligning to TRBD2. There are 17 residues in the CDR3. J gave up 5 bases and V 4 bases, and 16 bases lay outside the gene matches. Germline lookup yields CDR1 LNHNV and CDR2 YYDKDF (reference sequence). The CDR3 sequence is CATSISPGWTRRETQYF. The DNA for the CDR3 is TGTGCCACCAGCATCTCCCCTGGGTGGACTAGAAGGGAGACCCAGTACTTC. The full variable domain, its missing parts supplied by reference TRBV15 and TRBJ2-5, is DAMVIQNPRYQVTQFGKPVTLSCSQTLNHNVMYWYQQKSSQAPKLLFHYYDKDFNNEADTPDNFQSRRPNTSFCFLDIRSPGLGDTAMYLCATSISPGWTRRETQYFGPGTRLLVL.

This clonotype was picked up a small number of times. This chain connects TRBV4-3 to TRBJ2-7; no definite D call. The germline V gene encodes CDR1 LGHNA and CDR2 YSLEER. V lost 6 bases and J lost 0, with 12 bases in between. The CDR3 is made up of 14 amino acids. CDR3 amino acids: CASSIGRTSYEQYF. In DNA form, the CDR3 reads TGCGCCAGCAGTATCGGCCGAACCTCCTACGAGCAGTACTTC.

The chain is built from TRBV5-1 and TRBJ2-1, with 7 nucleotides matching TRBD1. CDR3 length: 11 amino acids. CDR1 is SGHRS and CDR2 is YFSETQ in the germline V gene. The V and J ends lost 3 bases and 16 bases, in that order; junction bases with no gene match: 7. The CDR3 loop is CASSSDRLGFF. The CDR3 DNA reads TGCGCCAGCAGCTCGGACAGGCTAGGATTCTTC.

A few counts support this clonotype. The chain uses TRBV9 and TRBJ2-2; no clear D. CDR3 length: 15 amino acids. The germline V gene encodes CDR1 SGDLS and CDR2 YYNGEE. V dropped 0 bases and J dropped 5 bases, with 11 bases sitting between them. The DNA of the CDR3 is TGTGCCAGCAGCGTAGACGATAGGGCAACCGGGGAGCTGTTTTTT. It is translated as CASSVDDRATGELFF.

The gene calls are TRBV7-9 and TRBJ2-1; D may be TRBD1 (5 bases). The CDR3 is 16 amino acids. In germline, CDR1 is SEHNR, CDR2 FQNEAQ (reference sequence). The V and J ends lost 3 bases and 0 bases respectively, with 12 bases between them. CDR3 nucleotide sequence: TGTGCCAGCAGCTTTATGGACATGAGCTCCTACAATGAGCAGTTCTTC. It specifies CASSFMDMSSYNEQFF.

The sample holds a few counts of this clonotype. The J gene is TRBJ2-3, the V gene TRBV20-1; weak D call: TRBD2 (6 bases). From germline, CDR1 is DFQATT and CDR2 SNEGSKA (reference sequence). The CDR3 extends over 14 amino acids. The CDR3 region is CSLPGRERTDTQYF. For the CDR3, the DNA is TGCAGCCTACCCGGTCGGGAGAGGACAGATACGCAGTATTTT.

This CDR3 reads CASSLGITSGRTDEQFF. The CDR3 bases are TGTGCCAGCAGCTTAGGGATTACTAGCGGGAGGACGGATGAGCAGTTCTTC. The V call is TRBV7-9, the J call TRBJ2-1; the match to TRBD2 covers 12 bases. The CDR3 sequence is 17 residues long. The germline gives CDR1 SEHNR, CDR2 FQNEAQ (reference sequence). The trim removed 1 base at V and 8 bases at J, leaving 9 bases unmatched.

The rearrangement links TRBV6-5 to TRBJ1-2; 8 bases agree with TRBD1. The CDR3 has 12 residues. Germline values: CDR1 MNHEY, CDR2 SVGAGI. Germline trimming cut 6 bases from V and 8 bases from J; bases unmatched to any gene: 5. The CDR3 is CASRKNRGGYTF. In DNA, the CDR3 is TGTGCCAGCAGGAAAAACAGGGGGGGCTACACCTTC.

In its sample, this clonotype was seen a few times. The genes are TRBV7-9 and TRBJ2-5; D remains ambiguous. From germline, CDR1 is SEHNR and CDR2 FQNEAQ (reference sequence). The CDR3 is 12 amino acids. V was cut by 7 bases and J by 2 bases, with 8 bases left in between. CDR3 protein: CASTRLQETQYF. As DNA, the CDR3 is TGTGCCAGCACCCGTTTACAAGAGACCCAGTACTTC. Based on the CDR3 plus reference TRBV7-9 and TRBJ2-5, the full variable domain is DTGVSQNPRHKITKRGQNVTFRCDPISEHNRLYWYRQTLGQGPEFLTYFQNEAQLEKSRLLSDRFSAERPKGSFSTLEIQRTEQGDSAMYLCASTRLQETQYFGPGTRLLVL.

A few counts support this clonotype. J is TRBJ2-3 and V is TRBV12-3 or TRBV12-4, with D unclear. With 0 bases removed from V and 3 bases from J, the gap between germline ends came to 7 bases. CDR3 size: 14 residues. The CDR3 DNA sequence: TGTGCCAGCAGTTTAGCATTCGGGACAGATACGCAGTATTTT. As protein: CASSLAFGTDTQYF.

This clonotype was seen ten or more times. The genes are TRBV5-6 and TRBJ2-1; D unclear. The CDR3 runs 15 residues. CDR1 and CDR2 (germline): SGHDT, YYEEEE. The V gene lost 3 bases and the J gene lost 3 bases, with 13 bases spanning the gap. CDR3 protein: CASSSLVISYNEQFF. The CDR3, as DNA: TGTGCCAGCAGCTCCTTAGTTATTAGCTACAATGAGCAGTTCTTC.

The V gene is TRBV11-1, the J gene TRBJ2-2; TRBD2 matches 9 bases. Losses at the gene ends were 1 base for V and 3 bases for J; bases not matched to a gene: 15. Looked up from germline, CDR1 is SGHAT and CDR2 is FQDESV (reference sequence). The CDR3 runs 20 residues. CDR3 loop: CASSLGSPTSGRPHTGELFF. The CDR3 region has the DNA TGTGCCAGCAGCTTAGGGTCCCCGACTAGCGGCAGACCCCACACCGGGGAGCTGTTTTTT.

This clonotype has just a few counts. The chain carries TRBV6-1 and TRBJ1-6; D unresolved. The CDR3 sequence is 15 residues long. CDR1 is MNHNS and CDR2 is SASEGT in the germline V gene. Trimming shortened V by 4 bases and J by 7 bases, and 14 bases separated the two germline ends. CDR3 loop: CASSGTGPENSPLHF. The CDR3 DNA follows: TGTGCCAGCAGTGGAACCGGGCCCGAGAATTCACCCCTCCACTTT.